These 4 T cell receptor beta chains came from one sample sequenced in a study of identical twins. TCRdb reanalysed the 5' RACE reads using MiXCR and keeps one entry per CDR3 protein. The table includes about 220,000 distinct CDR3 sequences, roughly 7.1% detected once. The same sample was also studied in work on T cells expressing NK-cell markers.

The specimen sequenced was CD8+ T cells sorted from blood. These receptors were collected from a young woman in good health.

This clonotype was counted only a few times. V is TRBV24-1 and J is TRBJ2-1, with D perhaps TRBD1 (6 bases). From germline, CDR1 is KGHDR and CDR2 SFDVKD. The CDR3 is 13 residues long. V was cut by 6 bases and J by 8 bases, with 13 bases left in between. For the CDR3, the DNA is TGTGCCACCAGTCCAGGGGCAGACCATGAGCAGTTCTTC. Protein sequence: CATSPGADHEQFF.

This clonotype came up a few times. This sequence joins TRBV9 and TRBJ1-2, with 7 bases fitting TRBD1. The CDR3 spans 14 residues. Germline values: CDR1 SGDLS, CDR2 YYNGEE. After removal of 4 bases from V and 6 bases from J, the junction contained 9 bases not matched to a gene. This chain's CDR3 is CASSTRQGMDGYTF. The CDR3 DNA reads TGTGCCAGCAGCACACGACAGGGTATGGATGGCTACACCTTC.

This clonotype was detected ten times or more. The CDR3 spells CSARGVSSYEQYF. CDR3 DNA sequence: TGCAGTGCTAGAGGCGTGAGCTCCTACGAGCAGTACTTC. This sequence joins TRBV20-1 and TRBJ2-7; no clear D. V lost 1 base to trimming and J lost 0 bases, with 7 bases between them. Germline-derived CDR1 and CDR2 are DFQATT and SNEGSKA (reference sequence). The CDR3 has 13 amino acids.

This clonotype has just a few counts. This chain joins TRBV11-2 and TRBJ2-5; tentatively, D is TRBD2 (6 bases). V gave up 10 bases and J gave up 2 bases, with 17 bases separating them. Per germline, CDR1 SGHAT and CDR2 FQNNGV. CDR3 length: 14 residues. CDR3 residues: CATMGGQGQETQYF. In nucleotides, the CDR3 is TGTGCCACCATGGGAGGCCAGGGTCAAGAGACCCAGTACTTC.